This is a list of T cell receptor beta chains from one sample in a study of cytomegalovirus exposure and HLA in healthy donors. Profiling relied on immunoSEQ multiplex PCR, and the TCRdb table lists in-frame clones only, not all of them. Of about 82,000 clones listed, under 80% are singletons. Sequences were obtained from PBMCs. All receptors derive from a man in his forties or fifties in good health and CMV-seropositive. The CDR3 runs from the conserved cysteine through the conserved F or W.

V	J	CDR3
TRBV4-3	TRBJ2-2	CASSPGPEGSNTGELFF
TRBV29-1	TRBJ2-7	CSVRTGGGEQYF
TRBV6-1	TRBJ1-2	CASSPRDRLNGYTF
TRBV7-9	TRBJ2-2	CASSLERGNTGELFF
TRBV7-6	TRBJ1-4	CASSLGVQGQDEKLFF
TRBV4-2	TRBJ2-2	CASSPSSGRANTGELFF
TRBV7-2	TRBJ2-3	CASSFQGQVGTDTQYF
TRBV9	TRBJ1-5	CASSGTGTANQPQHF
TRBV14	TRBJ2-1	CASSHENNEQFF
TRBV13	TRBJ2-5	CASSPREGPQETQYF
TRBV5-4	TRBJ2-3	CASSQGLADQYF
TRBV28	TRBJ1-5	CAISDRGEGNQPQHF
TRBV7-2	TRBJ1-4	CASSFAGRRDEKLFF
TRBV5-4	TRBJ2-1	CASSLEGGLSLYNEQFF
TRBV7-8	TRBJ1-5	CASSLAPDRVQPQHF
TRBV5-6	TRBJ1-2	CASSPPGGAHYGYTF
TRBV5-5	TRBJ1-2	CASSAERDYGYTF
TRBV10-2	TRBJ1-5	CASSESQGGVGNQPQHF
TRBV5-8	TRBJ2-1	CASSTGHAYNEQFF
TRBV19	TRBJ2-7	CASSLRARDSYEQYF
TRBV28	TRBJ1-5	CASTGGGSSNQPQHF
TRBV9	TRBJ1-6	CASTSDRETNSPLHF
TRBV2	TRBJ2-5	CASSVNKQETQYF
TRBV6-1	TRBJ2-5	CASSGGGGSGETQYF
TRBV7-9	TRBJ1-1	CASSPSGDTEAFF
TRBV6-6	TRBJ1-2	CASSYSLGGDGYTF
TRBV9	TRBJ2-7	CASSVDRGGEQYF